The 27 T cell receptor beta chains listed next were all sequenced from one sample in a study of blood T cells in healthy people across ages. Combining a sample-barcoded 5' primer with a J-beta primer mix, a second PCR ran for 7 to 11 cycles. MiXCR, run by TCRdb on the 5' RACE reads, gives a single entry per CDR3 protein. The table has around 800,000 distinct CDR3 sequences, about a quarter seen once. These data were also reused for a study on T cells of mothers and their children.

The sample consisted of blood. The receptors stem from a boy younger than 18 in good health.

This clonotype was observed many times. The V call is TRBV10-3, the J call TRBJ2-1; no clear D. The V and J ends lost 0 bases and 8 bases respectively, with 8 bases between them. The germline gives CDR1 ENHRY, CDR2 SYGVKD. The CDR3 consists of 13 residues. The CDR3 sequence is CAISESSADEQFF. In nucleotides, the CDR3 is TGTGCCATCAGTGAGTCCTCAGCCGATGAGCAGTTCTTC.

This clonotype was seen a single time. CDR3 DNA sequence: TGTGCCAGCAGCTTGGGGCTCCTAGCGGGGGGGTGGCCAGATACGCAGTATTTT. Protein product: CASSLGLLAGGWPDTQYF. This chain joins TRBV7-2 and TRBJ2-3; 12 bases agree with TRBD2. The J segment lost 4 bases and the V segment lost 3 bases, leaving 11 bases of the junction unmatched. CDR1 is SGHTA and CDR2 is FQGNSA in the germline V gene. CDR3 length equals 18 residues.

This chain joins TRBV7-3 and TRBJ1-1; TRBD1 matches 7 bases. The V and J ends lost 5 bases and 4 bases, in that order; junction bases with no gene match: 10. The length of the CDR3 is 15 residues. Germline CDR1 reads SGHTA; CDR2 reads FQGTGA. The CDR3 bases are TGTGCCAGCAGCCCAGGACAGGCGGGGGGCACTGAAGCTTTCTTT. This gives the protein CASSPGQAGGTEAFF.

In regard to this clonotype: The junction does not match germline at one end; this may be a read error. The J gene is TRBJ2-5, the V gene TRBV7-6; 9 nucleotides match TRBD1. CDR1 and CDR2 from the germline V gene are SGHVS and FNYEAQ. This CDR3 is 14 amino acids long. The CDR3 DNA reads as TGTGCCAGCAATAAGGACAGGGGTTTCGAGACCCAGCACTTC. It encodes CASNKDRGFETQHF.

The gene calls are TRBV2 and TRBJ1-2; no definite D call. Per germline, CDR1 SNHLY and CDR2 FYNNEI. The CDR3 length is 15 residues. Trimming took 1 base from V and 3 from J, leaving 12 bases between them. The DNA of the CDR3 is TGTGCCAGCAGTGAAGGTTCGGACTCCTACTATGGCTACACCTTC. Encoded protein: CASSEGSDSYYGYTF.

The chain uses TRBV10-3 and TRBJ2-1, with a weak D call TRBD2 (5 bases). The CDR3 loop spans 15 amino acids. Per germline, CDR1 ENHRY and CDR2 SYGVKD. Trimming stripped 6 bases from V and 0 bases from J, with 12 bases between. This chain's CDR3 is CAISPAVSSYNEQFF. CDR3 bases: TGTGCCATCAGCCCAGCGGTGAGCTCCTACAATGAGCAGTTCTTC.

This chain joins TRBV7-9 and TRBJ2-1; D call uncertain. TRBJ2-7 explains the end of the DNA better; the J call may be wrong. This CDR3 contains 10 residues. Germline V lookup: CDR1 SEHNR, CDR2 FQNEAQ (reference sequence). CDR3 DNA: TGTGCCAGCGTCTGCTACGAGCAGTACTTC. It encodes CASVCYEQYF.

This clonotype has a handful of counts. The rearrangement joins TRBV3-1 to TRBJ2-1; 11 positions agree with TRBD2. In germline, CDR1 is LGHDT, CDR2 YNNKEL (reference sequence). This CDR3 comprises 16 residues. Unmatched junction bases numbered 9, after V lost 4 bases and J lost 7 bases. CDR3 nucleotide sequence: TGTGCCAGCAGCCCACTTAGCGGGGGGGCCTTAAATGAGCAGTTCTTC. Its translation is CASSPLSGGALNEQFF.

This clonotype was counted between two and nine times. V gene TRBV20-1 combines with J gene TRBJ2-5, with 13 positions matching TRBD2. Per germline, CDR1 DFQATT and CDR2 SNEGSKA (reference sequence). The CDR3 is made up of 18 amino acids. V shed 1 base and J 4 bases; nucleotides not matched to a gene: 12. As DNA, the CDR3 is TGCAGTGCTAGAGGCCCACTAGCGGGGGGGCCTGTTGGAGAGACCCAGTACTTC. Translated, it gives CSARGPLAGGPVGETQYF.

V and J are TRBV25-1 and TRBJ2-5; 10 bases align to TRBD1. Germline V gives CDR1 MGHDK, CDR2 SYGVNS. The trim removed 7 bases at V and 11 bases at J, leaving 22 bases unmatched. The CDR3 runs to 17 residues. CDR3 residues: CASTVSGQGYGGREQYF. Written as DNA, the CDR3 is TGTGCCAGCACCGTATCGGGACAGGGGTATGGTGGTCGGGAGCAGTACTTC.

The rearrangement uses TRBV9 and TRBJ2-7; TRBD2 matches at 11 bases. V shed 3 bases and J 3 bases; nucleotides not matched to a gene: 2. The germline CDR1 and CDR2 sequences are SGDLS and YYNGEE. CDR3 size: 14 residues. The CDR3 nucleotides read TGTGCCAGCAGCGGCGGGACTAGCGGCTACGAGCAGTACTTC. Translated: CASSGGTSGYEQYF. Using reference TRBV9 and TRBJ2-7 for the parts outside the CDR3, the full variable domain is DSGVTQTPKHLITATGQRVTLRCSPRSGDLSVYWYQQSLDQGLQFLIQYYNGEERAKGNILERFSAQQFPDLHSELNLSSLELGDSALYFCASSGGTSGYEQYFGPGTRLTVT.

The rearrangement joins TRBV7-2 to TRBJ2-1, with 8 bases identical to TRBD1. V was pared by 7 bases and J by 4 bases, with 6 bases of the junction left unmatched. The CDR3 has 14 amino acids. Germline V gene lookup returns CDR1 SGHTA and CDR2 FQGNSA. In DNA form, the CDR3 reads TGTGCCAGCAAGCAGGGGGCGCAGTACAATGAGCAGTTCTTC. It translates to CASKQGAQYNEQFF.

As for this clonotype: The junction shows a germline mismatch at one end, possibly a read error. The chain has TRBV10-3 and TRBJ2-1; either TRBD1 or TRBD2 may supply D (6 bases each). Germline values: CDR1 ENHRY, CDR2 SYGVKD. The length of the CDR3 is 12 residues. CDR3 in DNA: TGCGCCATCAGTGGAGGGGGAAATGAGCAGTTCTTC. This encodes CAISGGGNEQFF.

V usage is TRBV20-1 and J usage is TRBJ2-1; 7 bases agree with TRBD2. The V gene end was trimmed by 6 bases and the J gene end by 5 bases; junction bases not matched to a gene: 10. Per the germline V gene, CDR1 is DFQATT and CDR2 is SNEGSKA (reference sequence). This CDR3 has 14 amino acids. The CDR3 DNA is TGCAGTGCCCCCAGGGAGGGAAGGCACAATGAGCAGTTCTTC. Its protein product is CSAPREGRHNEQFF.

Comment on this clonotype: A junction boundary mismatches the germline segment, possibly from a read error. The rearrangement joins TRBV15 to TRBJ2-1; TRBD2 aligns across 9 bases. Germline V CDR1 and CDR2: LNHNV, YYDKDF (reference sequence). The CDR3 loop spans 18 amino acids. The CDR3 loop reads CATSPPPELAGYYDEQFF. The CDR3 nucleotides are TGTGCCACCAGCCCCCCTCCGGAACTAGCGGGCTACTACGATGAGCAGTTCTTC.

Note on this clonotype: Sequence at one end of the junction differs from germline and may be a read error. The chain couples TRBV9 to TRBJ2-3; D remains ambiguous. CDR3 length equals 12 residues. Germline assignment: CDR1 SGDLS and CDR2 YYNGEE. In DNA form, the CDR3 reads TGTGCCAGCAGCGTAGGGTCAGATGCGCAGTATTTT. It translates to CASSVGSDAQYF.

In this sample, this clonotype turned up a few times. The chain carries TRBV4-1 and TRBJ2-3; 7 nucleotides line up with TRBD2. The CDR3 covers 15 residues. With 0 bases clipped from V and 4 bases from J, the junction kept 4 bases outside the gene matches. From germline, CDR1 is MGHRA and CDR2 YSYEKL. CDR3 bases: TGCGCCAGCAGCCAAGAGGTGGGAGGGTCAGATACGCAGTATTTT. Translating it yields CASSQEVGGSDTQYF.

The gene calls are TRBV7-9 and TRBJ1-4; no firm D call. The CDR3 contains 13 residues. V was clipped by 3 bases and J by 8 bases, with 10 bases between them. The germline gives CDR1 SEHNR, CDR2 FQNEAQ (reference sequence). Written as DNA, the CDR3 is TGTGCCAGCAGCTTTAGCTTTGAGGAAAAACTGTTTTTT. Residues: CASSFSFEEKLFF.

The J gene is TRBJ2-2, the V gene TRBV18, with D possibly being TRBD1 (5 bases). Germline lookup yields CDR1 KGHSH and CDR2 LQKENI. Trimming removed 0 bases from V and 5 bases from J, with 13 bases in between. This CDR3 is built from 16 residues. CDR3 DNA: TGTGCCAGCTCACCACCTAATGGGGCCTGGACCGGGGAGCTGTTTTTT. Encoded protein: CASSPPNGAWTGELFF.

The V call is TRBV6-5, the J call TRBJ2-5; D not certain. In germline, CDR1 is MNHEY, CDR2 SVGAGI. This CDR3 region has 13 residues. V was pared by 6 bases and J by 0 bases, with 8 bases between. The CDR3, as DNA: TGTGCCAGCAGACTCGGACACCAAGAGACCCAGTACTTC. This encodes CASRLGHQETQYF.

This clonotype was detected a few times. J is TRBJ2-6 and V is TRBV2; D unclear. There are 14 residues in the CDR3. Per germline, CDR1 SNHLY and CDR2 FYNNEI. Trimming removed 8 bases from V and 0 bases from J, with 8 bases in between. This CDR3 is CASVRSSGANVLTF. Written as DNA, the CDR3 is TGTGCCAGCGTAAGGAGCTCTGGGGCCAACGTCCTGACTTTC.

Note on this clonotype: Being one base from a much bigger clone, this may be a read error. This chain joins TRBV11-2 and TRBJ2-7, with D maybe TRBD2 (5 bases). Germline V CDR1 and CDR2: SGHAT, FQNNGV. The length of the CDR3 is 13 residues. Here the CDR3 reads CASSLSRGYEQNF. DNA for the CDR3: TGTGCCAGCAGCTTATCCCGGGGATACGAGCAGAACTTC.

The chain recombines TRBV9 with TRBJ2-7; weak D call: TRBD1 (6 bases). The length of the CDR3 is 13 residues. Germline assignment: CDR1 SGDLS and CDR2 YYNGEE. The germline V and J ends were trimmed by 2 bases and 6 bases, with 12 bases remaining between them. The CDR3 spells CASSVNTGFEQYF. Written as DNA, the CDR3 is TGTGCCAGCAGCGTTAATACAGGGTTCGAGCAGTACTTC.

The rearrangement uses TRBV27 and TRBJ1-6; 11 positions match TRBD1. This CDR3 contains 15 residues. V lost 4 bases and J lost 10; bases outside the gene matches: 6. Germline loops: CDR1 MNHEY, CDR2 SMNVEV (reference sequence). CDR3 loop: CASSSWDRGKSPLHF. For the CDR3, the DNA is TGTGCCAGCAGTTCCTGGGACAGGGGGAAATCACCCCTCCACTTT.

This clonotype was seen only a few times. This sequence joins TRBV7-9 and TRBJ2-7; no clear D. The CDR3 contains 13 residues. V lost 4 bases and J 3 bases, leaving 10 bases between the germline ends. Germline CDR1 SEHNR, CDR2 FQNEAQ (reference sequence). CDR3: CASSSLPLYEQYF. CDR3 DNA: TGTGCCAGCAGCTCCCTACCCCTCTACGAGCAGTACTTC.

V gene TRBV14 combines with J gene TRBJ2-1; D possibly uses TRBD1 or TRBD2 (5 bases each). Germline loops: CDR1 SGHDN, CDR2 FVKESK. Trimming cost V 0 bases and J 9 bases, with 18 bases left between them. The CDR3 totals 16 residues. In DNA form, the CDR3 reads TGTGCCAGCAGCCAAGAGGGACCCCCAGAATTAAGTGAGCAGTTCTTC. Translation gives CASSQEGPPELSEQFF.

This clonotype was seen only a few times. The chain couples TRBV5-5 to TRBJ2-7, with D unclear. Trimming shortened V by 0 bases and J by 5 bases, and 9 bases separated the two germline ends. CDR1 and CDR2 from the germline V gene are SGHKS and YYEKEE (reference sequence). The CDR3 runs 13 residues. This CDR3 reads CASSLGPADEQYF. CDR3 DNA: TGTGCCAGCAGCTTGGGGCCGGCTGACGAGCAGTACTTC.